A selection of T cell receptor beta chains follows, all from one sample in a study of T cells in Graves' hyperthyroidism and ophthalmopathy. TCRdb re-analysed the multiplex PCR reads in MiXCR, keeping a single row per CDR3 protein. This table holds some 600,000 distinct CDR3 sequences, approximately 15% found once. Input material: blood. The receptors derive from a woman aged 25-40 years with Graves' hyperthyroidism that later progressed to Graves' ophthalmopathy. The CDR3 runs from the conserved cysteine through the conserved F or W. Each record gives: D gene, V gene, CDR3 length, J gene, clone size, CDR3 DNA, CDR3 protein. A D gene is named only where the DNA matches it firmly. Size is stated for part of the rows, as once, few or many counts, or as a class when the clone is expanded.

-	TRBV12-3/TRBV12-4	15	TRBJ2-6	many	TGTGCCAGCAGTCCCGCGAGGTCTGGGGCCAACGTCCTGACTTTC	CASSPARSGANVLTF
-	TRBV30	17	TRBJ2-7	-	TGTGCCTGGAGTGTCCCGGGACGCGCTCCGCCACTCTACGAGCAGTACTTC	CAWSVPGRAPPLYEQYF
-	TRBV11-3	14	TRBJ1-2	many	TGTGCCAGCAGCCCACAGCCTGATAACTATGGCTACACCTTC	CASSPQPDNYGYTF
-	TRBV30	15	TRBJ1-2	many	TGTGCCTGGAGTAAGGACAGCCCCTATGCCTATGGCTACACCTTC	CAWSKDSPYAYGYTF
-	TRBV6-1	14	TRBJ2-7	many	TGTGCCAGCAGTTCCCCACAGGGTAGCGACGAGCAGTACTTC	CASSSPQGSDEQYF
TRBD2	TRBV5-1	15	TRBJ2-3	-	TGCGCCAGCACGGGGGGGGGGACCAACACAGATACGCAGTATTTT	CASTGGGTNTDTQYF
-	TRBV6-7	10	TRBJ2-7	-	TGTGCCAGCAGTTTTCCGGTGCAGTACTTC	CASSFPVQYF
TRBD1	TRBV18	13	TRBJ2-7	-	TGTGCCAGCTCCCGGACAGGGGCCCGGGAGCAGTACTTC	CASSRTGAREQYF
-	TRBV18	13	TRBJ2-1	-	TGTGCCAGCTCACCTCAGGGCGGCGGTGAGCAGTTCTTC	CASSPQGGGEQFF
-	TRBV7-3	13	TRBJ2-5	few	TGTGCCGGCAGCTTTAACGGTCGGGAGACCCAGTACTTC	CAGSFNGRETQYF
TRBD1	TRBV28	17	TRBJ2-7	many	TGTGCCAGCAGTTCCCCCCCGGGGACAGGGGGCAGCCACGAGCAGTACTTC	CASSSPPGTGGSHEQYF
-	TRBV20-1	16	TRBJ1-2	many	TGCAGTGCTGGAGGCGCGGACAGACCCAGCGGCTATGGCTACACCTTC	CSAGGADRPSGYGYTF
-	TRBV10-1	12	TRBJ2-7	-	TGCGCCAGCAGTAAGGACAACTACGAGCAGTACTTC	CASSKDNYEQYF
-	TRBV10-3	14	TRBJ1-3	many	TGTGCCATCGGTCTGAAAGGGCCTGGAAACACCATATATTTT	CAIGLKGPGNTIYF
TRBD2	TRBV11-2	17	TRBJ2-7	many	TGTGCCAGCAGCTTTCAGGGACTAGCGGGAGAATTCCACGAGCAGTACTTC	CASSFQGLAGEFHEQYF
-	TRBV12-3/TRBV12-4	13	TRBJ1-4	many	TGTGCCAGCCTCCGGGACGGACATGAAAAACTGTTTTTT	CASLRDGHEKLFF
-	TRBV18	16	TRBJ1-3	many	TGTGCCAGCTCACTCCTTGGGGACGGCTCTGGAAACACCATATATTTT	CASSLLGDGSGNTIYF
-	TRBV2	12	TRBJ1-1	many	TGTGCCAGCCTGTCCCAAGGGGCTGAAGCTTTCTTT	CASLSQGAEAFF
-	TRBV2	12	TRBJ1-1	many	TGTGCCACCACCGGGGAGCACACTGAAGCTTTCTTT	CATTGEHTEAFF
TRBD2	TRBV6-2/TRBV6-3	14	TRBJ2-3	many	TGTGCCAGCAGCCATAGCGGGGCGGCCGATACGCAGTATTTT	CASSHSGAADTQYF
TRBD2	TRBV6-2/TRBV6-3	13	TRBJ2-7	many	TGTGCCAGCAGTTTTACTAGCGTCCACGAGCAGTACTTC	CASSFTSVHEQYF
TRBD2	TRBV20-1	20	TRBJ2-2	-	TGCAGTGCTAGAGTATCTTTAGGAGGGGCGGGAGGTCTTTACACCGGGGAGCTGTTTTTT	CSARVSLGGAGGLYTGELFF
-	TRBV4-3	12	TRBJ2-1	-	TGCGCCAGCAGCCAAGATCGGGGGGCGCAGTTCTTC	CASSQDRGAQFF
-	TRBV6-9	17	TRBJ1-1	-	TGTGCCAGCAGTTATTCCTTTTTCAGACAGACACCAATTGAAGCTTTCTTT	CASSYSFFRQTPIEAFF
-	TRBV5-5	17	TRBJ2-3	-	TGTGCCAGCAGCCCTGTGCGGGGAAGGGGGCAGACAGATACGCAGTATTTT	CASSPVRGRGQTDTQYF
-	TRBV27	15	TRBJ1-6	many	TGTGCCAGCAGTTTATCGTCCAGGATTAATTCACCCCTCCACTTT	CASSLSSRINSPLHF
-	TRBV12-3/TRBV12-4	15	TRBJ2-7	once	TGTGCCAGCAGCCCTGAGACAAAACTGAGGTACGAGCAGTACTTC	CASSPETKLRYEQYF
-	TRBV20-1	11	TRBJ1-1	many	TGCAGTGCTAGAGGGGACACTGAAGCTTTCTTT	CSARGDTEAFF
TRBD2	TRBV7-2	15	TRBJ2-3	many	TGTGCCAGCCGGACGAGCGGGAGTGAGACAGATACGCAGTATTTT	CASRTSGSETDTQYF
-	TRBV11-1	13	TRBJ1-5	many	TGTGCCAGCAGCTTAGCCGCCGACAGGCCCCAGCATTTT	CASSLAADRPQHF
-	TRBV27	13	TRBJ1-5	once	TGTGCCAGCAGCCTTCTAGCCAGTCAGCCCCAGCATTTT	CASSLLASQPQHF
-	TRBV6-1	17	TRBJ2-1	-	TGTGCCAGCAGTGAAGTTTCGTCATGGAGCTCCTACAATGAGCAGTTCTTC	CASSEVSSWSSYNEQFF
TRBD2	TRBV20-1	11	TRBJ2-1	few	TGCAGTACTAGCGCCTACAATGAGCAGTTCTTC	CSTSAYNEQFF
-	TRBV28	13	TRBJ2-7	many	TGTGCCAGCAGAATAGGGGTTTCCTACGAGCAGTACTTC	CASRIGVSYEQYF
TRBD1	TRBV2	15	TRBJ1-4	many	TGTGCCAGCAGTCGCGGGACAGGGGTAAATGAAAAACTGTTTTTT	CASSRGTGVNEKLFF
-	TRBV11-2	13	TRBJ2-5	many	TGTGCCAGCAGCTCACCGGCGGAGGAGACCCAGTACTTC	CASSSPAEETQYF
-	TRBV27	14	TRBJ2-7	-	TGTGCCAGCAGTTTATCGATGAGGGGCAGGGAGCAGTACTTC	CASSLSMRGREQYF
TRBD2	TRBV7-9	14	TRBJ2-7	few	TGTGCCAGCAGCTTAGGGGGAGGGATCTACGAGCAGTACTTC	CASSLGGGIYEQYF
-	TRBV19	14	TRBJ1-2	many	TGTGCCAGTAGTATCCCCCCAGGGGAAAACGGCTACACCTTC	CASSIPPGENGYTF
-	TRBV11-2	16	TRBJ2-1	many	TGTGCCAGCAGCTTAGTCGGGGACTCAAACTACAATGAGCAGTTCTTC	CASSLVGDSNYNEQFF
-	TRBV2	15	TRBJ1-2	many	TGTGCCAGCAGACTAGCTTCCGGGTCCCTCGGGGGCTACACCTTC	CASRLASGSLGGYTF
TRBD2	TRBV9	18	TRBJ2-2	-	TGTGCCAGCAGCCGCGGGACTAGCGGGAATGTGTACACCGGGGAGCTGTTTTTT	CASSRGTSGNVYTGELFF
-	TRBV28	15	TRBJ1-5	many	TGTGCCAGCAGCCGCACGCAGGGAGGAGGTCAGCCCCAGCATTTT	CASSRTQGGGQPQHF
-	TRBV18	13	TRBJ1-2	few	TGTGCCAGCTCACCACCGAACGGCCGCCCGTACACCTTC	CASSPPNGRPYTF
-	TRBV7-9	17	TRBJ1-2	-	TGTGCCAGCAGCTCCCCCGACCGAGAGGGCATAACCTATGGCTACACCTTC	CASSSPDREGITYGYTF
-	TRBV5-5	14	TRBJ1-5	few	TGTGCCAGCAGCTTCTGGGGCCCCAATCAGCCCCAGCATTTT	CASSFWGPNQPQHF